This is a list of T cell receptor beta chains from one sample in a study of blood T cell repertoires in COVID-19. The repertoire was sequenced with immunoSEQ multiplex PCR; TCRdb's copy has only in-frame clones and lacks some. Here the sample spans hundreds of thousands of clones, about four fifths being singletons. Sample: PBMCs or T cells enriched from blood (not recorded which). The receptors shown here come from a man aged 35 to 55 who had been exposed to COVID-19. CDR3s include the opening cysteine and the closing phenylalanine or tryptophan.

CDR3 protein	V gene	J gene
CASGTGSSYEQYF	TRBV19	TRBJ2-7
CASSLGNWEVEKLFF	TRBV7-9	TRBJ1-4
CASSLASPGQGDSPLHF	TRBV7-6	TRBJ1-6
CASRVWDRVKFF	TRBV12-3/TRBV12-4	TRBJ2-1
CASIGFKGAYSEAFF	TRBV6-5	TRBJ1-1
CASSQDRVSTEAFF	TRBV4-1	TRBJ1-1
CATLPGLAGYNEQFF	TRBV10-3	TRBJ2-1
CASREQGAKNEKLFF	TRBV27	TRBJ1-4
CASSVTQTGGEQYF	TRBV9	TRBJ2-7
CASSLDLRHTQYF	TRBV11-2	TRBJ2-3
CASSPLYEQYF	TRBV7-9	TRBJ2-7
CASSLASGPSSYNEQFF	TRBV7-7	TRBJ2-1
CASSFGTGVADTQYF	TRBV7-2	TRBJ2-3
CASSEVGYGYTF	TRBV6-1	TRBJ1-2
CASSIRFGVGGELFF	TRBV19	TRBJ2-2
CASSPNAGLSSGANVLTF	TRBV18	TRBJ2-6
CATGIRRNYGYTF	TRBV5-6	TRBJ1-2
CASSGTSGKRETQYF	TRBV11-2	TRBJ2-5
CATGETWGGENQPQHF	TRBV24-1	TRBJ1-5
CASRAMASGSYEQYF	TRBV2	TRBJ2-7
CASSVRSYNEQFF	TRBV9	TRBJ2-1
CASSTTGGSYNSPLHF	TRBV7-6	TRBJ1-6